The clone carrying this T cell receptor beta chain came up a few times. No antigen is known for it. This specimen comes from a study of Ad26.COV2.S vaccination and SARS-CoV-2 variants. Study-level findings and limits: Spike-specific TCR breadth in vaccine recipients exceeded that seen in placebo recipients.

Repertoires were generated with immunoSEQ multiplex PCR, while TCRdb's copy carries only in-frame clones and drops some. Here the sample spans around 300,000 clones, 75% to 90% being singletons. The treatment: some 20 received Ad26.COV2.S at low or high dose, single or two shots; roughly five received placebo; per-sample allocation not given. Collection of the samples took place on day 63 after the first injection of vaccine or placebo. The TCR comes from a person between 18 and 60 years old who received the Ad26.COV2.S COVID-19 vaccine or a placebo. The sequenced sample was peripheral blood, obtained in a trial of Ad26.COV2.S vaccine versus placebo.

The CDR3 DNA follows: TGTGCCAGCAGTGAAGCGGAGGTCTACGAGCAGTACTTC. This gives the protein CASSEAEVYEQYF. V gene TRBV6-1 combines with J gene TRBJ2-7; maybe TRBD2 (5 bases). There are 13 residues in the CDR3. Germline CDR1 MNHNS, CDR2 SASEGT. V lost 0 bases and J 3 bases, leaving 6 bases between the germline ends.